This TCR beta chain derives from a study of identical twins. TCRdb redid the calling of the 5' RACE reads with MiXCR, one entry per CDR3 protein. The sample carries just over 450,000 distinct CDR3 sequences, approximately 15% recorded once. The germline V and J ends were trimmed by 0 bases and 7 bases, with 4 bases remaining between them. This CDR3 has 13 residues. Germline CDR1 MNHNY, CDR2 SVGAGI (reference sequence). These data are also associated with another study on yellow fever vaccine responses in identical twins.

The sequencing sample was made of CD4+ T cells sorted from blood. The chain combines TRBV6-6 with TRBJ1-6; no firm D call. The sequence came from a woman under 30 in good health. This CDR3 is CASSYSENSPLHF. DNA of the CDR3: TGTGCCAGCAGTTACTCAGAGAATTCACCCCTCCACTTT.